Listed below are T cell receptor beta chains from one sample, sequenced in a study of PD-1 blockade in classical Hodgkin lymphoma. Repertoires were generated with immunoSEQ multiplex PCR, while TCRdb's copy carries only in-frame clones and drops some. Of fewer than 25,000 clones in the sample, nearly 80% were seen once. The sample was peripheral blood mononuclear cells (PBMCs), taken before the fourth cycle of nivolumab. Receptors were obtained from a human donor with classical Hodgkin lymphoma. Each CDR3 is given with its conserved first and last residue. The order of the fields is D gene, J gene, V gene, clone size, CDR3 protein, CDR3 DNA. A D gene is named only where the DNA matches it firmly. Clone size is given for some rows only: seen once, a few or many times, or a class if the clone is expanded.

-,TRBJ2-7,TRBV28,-,CASRIGYREQYF,TGTGCCAGCAGAATAGGGTATCGCGAGCAGTACTTC
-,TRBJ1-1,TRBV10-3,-,CAIRAWREGNTEAFF,TGTGCCATCAGGGCTTGGCGGGAGGGGAACACTGAAGCTTTCTTT
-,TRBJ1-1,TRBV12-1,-,CASSHPGTLLLEGEAFF,TGTGCCAGCAGTCATCCCGGGACACTCCTCTTAGAGGGGGAAGCTTTCTTT
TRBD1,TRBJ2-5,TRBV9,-,CASSDRGEETQYF,TGTGCCAGCAGCGACAGGGGGGAGGAGACCCAGTACTTC
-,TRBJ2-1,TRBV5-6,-,CASSLGPQGEQFF,TGTGCCAGCAGCTTGGGTCCGCAGGGTGAGCAGTTCTTC
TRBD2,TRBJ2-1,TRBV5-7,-,CASSTIKASGENEQFF,TGTGCCAGCAGCACCATAAAAGCTAGCGGAGAAAATGAGCAGTTCTTC
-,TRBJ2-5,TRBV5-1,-,CASSLDNAKTQYF,TGCGCCAGCAGCTTGGATAACGCAAAGACCCAGTACTTC
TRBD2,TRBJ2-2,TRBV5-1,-,CASSFLQREDSGELFF,TGCGCCAGCAGCTTTTTACAGCGGGAGGATTCCGGGGAGCTGTTTTTT
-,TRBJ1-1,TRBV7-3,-,CASSLDIRDPEAFF,TGTGCCAGCAGCTTGGATATAAGGGACCCTGAAGCTTTCTTT
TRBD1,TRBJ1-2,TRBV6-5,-,CASTRTGFDGYTF,TGTGCCAGCACCAGGACAGGGTTTGATGGCTACACCTTC
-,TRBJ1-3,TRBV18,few,CASSPGLGGSSGNTIYF,TGTGCCAGCTCACCTGGACTTGGGGGTTCTTCTGGAAACACCATATATTTT
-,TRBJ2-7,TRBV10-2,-,CASSDYEQYF,TGCGCCAGCAGTGACTACGAGCAGTACTTC
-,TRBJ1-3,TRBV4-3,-,CASSQEGGNTIYF,TGCGCCAGCAGCCAAGAAGGAGGAAACACCATATATTTT
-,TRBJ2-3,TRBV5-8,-,CASSWKGVGTDTQYF,TGTGCCAGCAGTTGGAAGGGTGTAGGCACAGATACGCAGTATTTT
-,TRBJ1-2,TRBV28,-,CASNVAANYGYTF,TGTGCCAGCAACGTGGCAGCTAACTATGGCTACACCTTC
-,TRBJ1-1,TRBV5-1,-,CASSLEPTGPTEAFF,TGCGCCAGCAGCTTGGAACCTACAGGGCCCACTGAAGCTTTCTTT
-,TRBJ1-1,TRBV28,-,CASRTNTEAFF,TGTGCCAGCAGGACGAACACTGAAGCTTTCTTT
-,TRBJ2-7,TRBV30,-,CAWEGGNEQYF,TGTGCCTGGGAGGGGGGCAACGAGCAGTACTTC
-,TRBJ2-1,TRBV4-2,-,CASSQEVLWGQNNEQFF,TGTGCCAGCAGCCAAGAGGTTTTGTGGGGGCAAAACAATGAGCAGTTCTTC
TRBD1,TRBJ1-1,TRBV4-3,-,CASSQDPVGTDEAFF,TGCGCCAGCAGCCAAGATCCTGTGGGGACAGACGAAGCTTTCTTT
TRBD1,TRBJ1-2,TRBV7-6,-,CASAQGTGVYGYTF,TGTGCCAGCGCCCAAGGGACAGGGGTCTATGGCTACACCTTC
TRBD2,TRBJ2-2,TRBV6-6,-,CASTTSGRNTGELFF,TGTGCCAGCACGACTAGCGGGAGGAACACCGGGGAGCTGTTTTTT
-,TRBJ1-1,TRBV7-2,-,CASSHTRMNTEAFF,TGTGCCAGCAGCCACACCCGAATGAACACTGAAGCTTTCTTT
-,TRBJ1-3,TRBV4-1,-,CASSQDYTVSGNTIYF,TGCGCCAGCAGCCAAGATTACACAGTCTCTGGAAACACCATATATTTT
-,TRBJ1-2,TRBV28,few,CASSLWGAGDYGYTF,TGTGCCAGCAGTTTATGGGGGGCCGGGGACTATGGCTACACCTTC
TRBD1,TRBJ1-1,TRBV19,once,CASTPWTGVNTEAFF,TGTGCCAGTACTCCTTGGACAGGGGTTAACACTGAAGCTTTCTTT
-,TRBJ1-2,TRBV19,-,CASSIDRSSNYGYTF,TGTGCCAGTAGTATAGACCGCAGTTCTAACTATGGCTACACCTTC
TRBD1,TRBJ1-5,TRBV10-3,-,CAISGTGNQPQHF,TGTGCCATCAGTGGGACAGGGAATCAGCCCCAGCATTTT
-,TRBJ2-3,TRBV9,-,CASSVEQRTDTQYF,TGTGCCAGCAGCGTAGAACAGCGCACAGATACGCAGTATTTT
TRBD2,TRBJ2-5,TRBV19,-,CASSTLASGKETQYF,TGTGCCAGTAGTACTCTTGCTAGCGGGAAAGAGACCCAGTACTTC
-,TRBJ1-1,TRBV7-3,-,CASSVSHGRGTEAFF,TGTGCCAGCAGCGTTTCCCATGGACGGGGGACTGAAGCTTTCTTT